The following is a T cell receptor (beta chain) sequence with its context. Its antigen is undetermined. These data are taken from a study of T cell responses to AZD1222 COVID-19 vaccine. Here immunoSEQ multiplex PCR was the method, and the copy in TCRdb shows in-frame clones only, minus some. The sample consists of more than 110,000 clones, about 92% of them appearing once. Study-level findings and limits: There were vaccine-associated CD4 TCRs across spike, dominant at 160-218 and 743-854. Repertoire sampling was restricted to post-peak T cell response timepoints. Clonal diversity was possibly underestimated, and white British individuals and females predominated among donors.

The germline V gene has CDR1 SGHRS and CDR2 YFSETQ. V was pared by 0 bases and J by 5 bases, with 13 bases of the junction left unmatched. This CDR3 spans 17 amino acids. The sample in question was peripheral blood, obtained on day 0 of AZD1222 vaccination. The sequence derives from an adult in good health. V and J are TRBV5-1 and TRBJ2-5; 7 nucleotides agree with TRBD1. Written as DNA, the CDR3 is TGCGCCAGCAGCTTGGCCACTTCTAGGACAGGTACTGAGACCCAGTACTTC. Translation: CASSLATSRTGTETQYF.